This T cell receptor beta chain was documented in a study of cytomegalovirus exposure and HLA in healthy donors. Points from the study as a whole: The number of N-insertions in an Asian-associated ancestry cluster was reportedly below the approximately 700-donor mean in a later analysis.

60 Vbeta and 13 Jbeta primers were used in PCR. The repertoire was sequenced with immunoSEQ multiplex PCR; TCRdb's copy has only in-frame clones and lacks some. The sample lists over 100,000 clones, around 70% seen once, with about 7.3% in the top ten. The J segment lost 1 base and the V segment lost 0 bases, leaving 4 bases of the junction unmatched. The germline gives CDR1 SGHRS, CDR2 YFSETQ. This CDR3 has 16 amino acids. In the case of this clone: Its specificity is unknown.

Sequencing input: PBMCs. The chain joins TRBV5-1 to TRBJ2-7; 10 bases line up with TRBD2. This clonotype was obtained from a male donor in good health and CMV-seronegative. In nucleotides, the CDR3 is TGCGCCAGCAGCTTGGGGGCTAGCGGGGGATCCTACGAGCAGTACTTC. Its protein product is CASSLGASGGSYEQYF.